This is a list of T cell receptor beta chains from one sample in a study of T cell clusters in autoimmune cytopenias. TCRdb reprocessed the multiplex PCR reads and stores each CDR3 protein as one record, lacking DNA. This table lists under 9,500 distinct CDR3 sequences. Sequencing was performed on peripheral blood. The receptors were sampled from a human donor with an autoimmune cytopenia or autoimmune hepatitis (not recorded which). Both conserved end residues are part of each CDR3. Clone size appears in some rows only: once, few, many, or a class for an expanded clone.

v_call,clone_size,j_call,cdr3_aa
TRBV12-3/TRBV12-4,NA,TRBJ2-7,CASARGQGLDEQYF
TRBV10-3,NA,TRBJ1-2,CAISRDGLYGYTF
TRBV7-9,medium-sized,TRBJ2-1,CASSLLGSLVQFF
TRBV7-2,NA,TRBJ2-3,CASSLDYLSTDTQYF
TRBV6-2/TRBV6-3,medium-sized,TRBJ2-5,CASRSGQETQYF
TRBV19,medium-sized,TRBJ2-2,CASLAGAVTGELFF
TRBV29-1,medium-sized,TRBJ2-3,CSVIGQGRQDTQYF
TRBV18,NA,TRBJ2-7,CASSPQLEYEQYF
TRBV18,NA,TRBJ1-1,CASSYGLGGAEAFF
TRBV30,NA,TRBJ1-4,CAWSRPTGLLEKLFF
TRBV30,medium-sized,TRBJ2-1,CAWSLQTGHRFF
TRBV19,medium-sized,TRBJ1-1,CASSIERWQEAFF
TRBV6-2/TRBV6-3,NA,TRBJ1-5,CASSPVNQPQHF
TRBV6-4,medium-sized,TRBJ2-3,CASSLAGGPDTQYF
TRBV12-3/TRBV12-4,NA,TRBJ2-5,CASRNRQIQETQYF
TRBV19,medium-sized,TRBJ2-1,CASRNQADRFNEQFF
TRBV20-1,NA,TRBJ1-1,CSAREWLGGGIGMNTEAFF
TRBV6-5,medium-sized,TRBJ2-3,CASSYAGTSTDTQYF
TRBV6-5,medium-sized,TRBJ2-3,CASRAGRGPKAQYF
TRBV27,medium-sized,TRBJ2-2,CASSRQGITNTGELFF
TRBV12-3/TRBV12-4,medium-sized,TRBJ1-6,CASSLAGPLHF
TRBV18,medium-sized,TRBJ2-1,CASSRYRESSSYNEQFF
TRBV6-5,NA,TRBJ1-1,CASSHRETEAFF
TRBV30,medium-sized,TRBJ1-2,CAFSLGVNYGYTF
TRBV6-5,NA,TRBJ2-6,CASRSVIGGGSPSSGANVLTF
TRBV6-5,NA,TRBJ1-2,CASSYGGGQNYGYTF
TRBV18,NA,TRBJ1-2,CASSSPTATYGYTF
TRBV6-4,NA,TRBJ2-1,CASSQLAGDNEQFF
TRBV7-9,NA,TRBJ1-6,CASSLGGGTGHSPLHF
TRBV18,NA,TRBJ2-5,CASSPSPETQYF
TRBV14,NA,TRBJ1-1,CASSVGGNTEAFF
TRBV7-6,NA,TRBJ1-4,CASSHRQGSTNEKLFF
TRBV27,medium-sized,TRBJ1-2,CASSFGGPGHYGYTF